This is a list of T cell receptor beta chains from one sample in a study of blood T cell repertoires in COVID-19. This table comes from immunoSEQ multiplex PCR, and its TCRdb copy is limited to in-frame clones, with some not included. Of 100,000 to 120,000 clones in the sample, 85% are singletons; the top ten hold roughly 4.2%. Source material: peripheral blood. Receptor source: a man aged 45-65 years with acute or convalescent COVID-19. Each CDR3 is given with its conserved first and last residue. D genes are given only for firm matches. Size values are once, few and many counts, or a class for expanded clones, and some rows have none.

CDR3nt: TGTGCCAGTAGTATCGGACAGAGTTATGGCTACACCTTC
CDR3aa: CASSIGQSYGYTF
abundance: once
j_gene: TRBJ1-2
d_gene: NA
v_gene: TRBV19
len: 13

CDR3nt: TGTGCCGCCGCGGGGCGCGCAAGTTCTTGGGCCAACGTCCTGACTTTC
CDR3aa: CAAAGRASSWANVLTF
abundance: NA
j_gene: TRBJ2-6
d_gene: NA
v_gene: TRBV19
len: 16

CDR3nt: TGTGCCAGTAACGCCAGGGAAGCGTACAATCAGCCCCAGCATTTT
CDR3aa: CASNAREAYNQPQHF
abundance: NA
j_gene: TRBJ1-5
d_gene: NA
v_gene: TRBV19
len: 15

CDR3nt: TGCGCCAGCAGCCCATCCGGGACAACTGGAAACACCATATATTTT
CDR3aa: CASSPSGTTGNTIYF
abundance: few
j_gene: TRBJ1-3
d_gene: NA
v_gene: TRBV5-1
len: 15

CDR3nt: TGTGCCAGCAGTTTACAGGGTTCCTACGAGCAGTACTTC
CDR3aa: CASSLQGSYEQYF
abundance: NA
j_gene: TRBJ2-7
d_gene: NA
v_gene: TRBV6-6
len: 13

CDR3nt: TGTGCCAGCAGCCCTGCAGTCTACAATGAGCAGTTCTTC
CDR3aa: CASSPAVYNEQFF
abundance: NA
j_gene: TRBJ2-1
d_gene: NA
v_gene: TRBV7-9
len: 13

CDR3nt: TGTGCCAGCAGACTTGACAGCTACGAGCAGTACTTC
CDR3aa: CASRLDSYEQYF
abundance: NA
j_gene: TRBJ2-7
d_gene: NA
v_gene: TRBV7-9
len: 12

CDR3nt: TGTGCCAGCCGAGGACAGATCTATGGCTACACCTTC
CDR3aa: CASRGQIYGYTF
abundance: NA
j_gene: TRBJ1-2
d_gene: NA
v_gene: TRBV11-2
len: 12

CDR3nt: TGTGCCAGTAGTATAACGGAGGAGAGGGCCAAAAACATTCAGTACTTC
CDR3aa: CASSITEERAKNIQYF
abundance: NA
j_gene: TRBJ2-4
d_gene: NA
v_gene: TRBV19
len: 16

CDR3nt: TGTGCCAGCAGTTACCAGGGAAGCGACTATGGCTACACCTTC
CDR3aa: CASSYQGSDYGYTF
abundance: NA
j_gene: TRBJ1-2
d_gene: NA
v_gene: TRBV28
len: 14

CDR3nt: TGTGCCAGCATTCGGACAGGGCAGAATCAGCCCCAGCATTTT
CDR3aa: CASIRTGQNQPQHF
abundance: NA
j_gene: TRBJ1-5
d_gene: TRBD1
v_gene: TRBV6-6
len: 14

CDR3nt: TGTGCCAGCAGCCCCCTGGGCAGGACCTACGAGCAGTACTTC
CDR3aa: CASSPLGRTYEQYF
abundance: few
j_gene: TRBJ2-7
d_gene: NA
v_gene: TRBV7-9
len: 14

CDR3nt: TGTGCCAGTAGTCAAACGGTGAACACTGAAGCTTTCTTT
CDR3aa: CASSQTVNTEAFF
abundance: NA
j_gene: TRBJ1-1
d_gene: NA
v_gene: TRBV19
len: 13

CDR3nt: TGTGCCAGCAGCATCCATTACTACACTGAAGCTTTCTTT
CDR3aa: CASSIHYYTEAFF
abundance: few
j_gene: TRBJ1-1
d_gene: NA
v_gene: TRBV5-4
len: 13

CDR3nt: TGTGCCAGCAGCGCGGCACAGGGTAGATATGGCTACACCTTC
CDR3aa: CASSAAQGRYGYTF
abundance: NA
j_gene: TRBJ1-2
d_gene: NA
v_gene: TRBV5-4
len: 14

CDR3nt: TGTGCCAGCAGCAAGGAGAGCTCTGGAAACACCATATATTTT
CDR3aa: CASSKESSGNTIYF
abundance: few
j_gene: TRBJ1-3
d_gene: NA
v_gene: TRBV21-1
len: 14

CDR3nt: TGTGCCAGCAGTTGGGGGGGAACTACCGAGCAGTACTTC
CDR3aa: CASSWGGTTEQYF
abundance: NA
j_gene: TRBJ2-7
d_gene: TRBD2
v_gene: TRBV11-3
len: 13

CDR3nt: TGTGCCAGCAGTTTATCTTACCCCGAGACAGGGGCGAGGGAAAAACTGTTTTTT
CDR3aa: CASSLSYPETGAREKLFF
abundance: NA
j_gene: TRBJ1-4
d_gene: TRBD1
v_gene: TRBV28
len: 18

CDR3nt: TGTGCCAGCTCACCAGGTAGACAAGCAATGGCCATCTCTGGGGCCAACGTCCTGACTTTC
CDR3aa: CASSPGRQAMAISGANVLTF
abundance: NA
j_gene: TRBJ2-6
d_gene: NA
v_gene: TRBV18
len: 20

CDR3nt: TGTGCCAGTAGCCCCGGGGACACTAGCGGGAGGTCCTACGAGCAGTACTTC
CDR3aa: CASSPGDTSGRSYEQYF
abundance: NA
j_gene: TRBJ2-7
d_gene: TRBD2
v_gene: TRBV19
len: 17

CDR3nt: TGTGCCAGTAGCAAAGGGGTCGAGCTGTTTTTT
CDR3aa: CASSKGVELFF
abundance: NA
j_gene: TRBJ2-2
d_gene: NA
v_gene: TRBV19
len: 11

CDR3nt: TGTGCCAGTAGTAGCGGGATAGGTACCGGGGAGCTGTTTTTT
CDR3aa: CASSSGIGTGELFF
abundance: NA
j_gene: TRBJ2-2
d_gene: NA
v_gene: TRBV19
len: 14

CDR3nt: TGCGCCAGCAGTGGATCAGGGGCACTTGGAAGCAATCAGCCCCAGCATTTT
CDR3aa: CASSGSGALGSNQPQHF
abundance: NA
j_gene: TRBJ1-5
d_gene: NA
v_gene: TRBV10-1
len: 17

CDR3nt: TGTGCCAGCAGCTTGGTCGGGACAGCTTTAGTCGAGCAGTACTTC
CDR3aa: CASSLVGTALVEQYF
abundance: NA
j_gene: TRBJ2-7
d_gene: TRBD1
v_gene: TRBV5-4
len: 15

CDR3nt: TGCAGCGTTGGCGGCGGGGAAAGCACAGATACGCAGTATTTT
CDR3aa: CSVGGGESTDTQYF
abundance: once
j_gene: TRBJ2-3
d_gene: NA
v_gene: TRBV29-1
len: 14

CDR3nt: TGTGCCAGCAGCTACGGGACAGGGGTGGCGTACGAGCAGTACTTC
CDR3aa: CASSYGTGVAYEQYF
abundance: NA
j_gene: TRBJ2-7
d_gene: TRBD1
v_gene: TRBV7-6
len: 15

CDR3nt: TGTGCTAGTGAAACTAGCACAGATACGCAGTATTTT
CDR3aa: CASETSTDTQYF
abundance: NA
j_gene: TRBJ2-3
d_gene: NA
v_gene: TRBV12-5
len: 12

CDR3nt: TGTGCCAGCAGTGTCAGGGGGTCTGGAAACACCATATATTTT
CDR3aa: CASSVRGSGNTIYF
abundance: NA
j_gene: TRBJ1-3
d_gene: TRBD1
v_gene: TRBV27
len: 14

CDR3nt: TGTGCCAGCAGGGACGGGAACGAGCTTGGCTACACCTTC
CDR3aa: CASRDGNELGYTF
abundance: NA
j_gene: TRBJ1-2
d_gene: NA
v_gene: TRBV27
len: 13

CDR3nt: TGCGCCAGCAGCTTGGTCCTAGCGGGAGGAAAAGGCGGGGAGCTGTTTTTT
CDR3aa: CASSLVLAGGKGGELFF
abundance: NA
j_gene: TRBJ2-2
d_gene: TRBD2
v_gene: TRBV5-1
len: 17

CDR3nt: TGTGCCTGGAGTGTTGGGGGGGCTGGAAACACCATATATTTT
CDR3aa: CAWSVGGAGNTIYF
abundance: NA
j_gene: TRBJ1-3
d_gene: NA
v_gene: TRBV30
len: 14

CDR3nt: TGTGCCTCAGACACCGGGACAGCCTCTGGAAACACCATATATTTT
CDR3aa: CASDTGTASGNTIYF
abundance: NA
j_gene: TRBJ1-3
d_gene: TRBD1
v_gene: TRBV6-6
len: 15

CDR3nt: TGTGCCAGCAGCTTCCGACAGGGTGCAGCTAATGAAAAACTGTTTTTT
CDR3aa: CASSFRQGAANEKLFF
abundance: NA
j_gene: TRBJ1-4
d_gene: TRBD1
v_gene: TRBV3-1/TRBV3-2
len: 16

CDR3nt: TGTGCCAGCAGACAAGCAGGTCTCTATGGCTACACCTTC
CDR3aa: CASRQAGLYGYTF
abundance: NA
j_gene: TRBJ1-2
d_gene: NA
v_gene: TRBV12-3/TRBV12-4
len: 13

CDR3nt: TGTGCCAGCAGCTCACAGGGGTGGCCCAATCAGCCCCAGCATTTT
CDR3aa: CASSSQGWPNQPQHF
abundance: NA
j_gene: TRBJ1-5
d_gene: TRBD1
v_gene: TRBV7-2
len: 15

CDR3nt: TGCGCCAGCAGCCAAGCCAGCCCAGGGAGGTACGAGCAGTACTTC
CDR3aa: CASSQASPGRYEQYF
abundance: few
j_gene: TRBJ2-7
d_gene: NA
v_gene: TRBV4-1
len: 15

CDR3nt: TGTGCCAGCAGTGACTCCGGGACAGGGAATTCACCCCTCCACTTT
CDR3aa: CASSDSGTGNSPLHF
abundance: NA
j_gene: TRBJ1-6
d_gene: TRBD1
v_gene: TRBV6-4
len: 15

CDR3nt: TGTGCCAGCAGTTTGTGGACTAGCGGGATTGATGAGCAGTTCTTC
CDR3aa: CASSLWTSGIDEQFF
abundance: NA
j_gene: TRBJ2-1
d_gene: TRBD2
v_gene: TRBV27
len: 15

CDR3nt: TGTGCCTGGGCGGGGTCTGGGGCCAACGTCCTGACTTTC
CDR3aa: CAWAGSGANVLTF
abundance: NA
j_gene: TRBJ2-6
d_gene: NA
v_gene: TRBV30
len: 13

CDR3nt: TGTGCCAGCAGCCGGAGAGGGGGCACCGCAAACTATGGCTACACCTTC
CDR3aa: CASSRRGGTANYGYTF
abundance: NA
j_gene: TRBJ1-2
d_gene: TRBD1
v_gene: TRBV3-1/TRBV3-2
len: 16

CDR3nt: TGTGCCAGCAGCAAAGAGAGGGGGACAGGGGATCTCCAAGAGACCCAGTACTTC
CDR3aa: CASSKERGTGDLQETQYF
abundance: NA
j_gene: TRBJ2-5
d_gene: NA
v_gene: TRBV21-1
len: 18

CDR3nt: TGTGCCAGCAAAGCAGGGGGGTCTTCACCCCTCCACTTT
CDR3aa: CASKAGGSSPLHF
abundance: NA
j_gene: TRBJ1-6
d_gene: TRBD1
v_gene: TRBV28
len: 13

CDR3nt: TGTGCCACCAGTAGTAGGGGTATTGACAACACCATATATTTT
CDR3aa: CATSSRGIDNTIYF
abundance: NA
j_gene: TRBJ1-3
d_gene: NA
v_gene: TRBV15
len: 14

CDR3nt: TGTGCCACCAGTGCCCAGCTTGTGAATCAGGGCCAGCATTTT
CDR3aa: CATSAQLVNQGQHF
abundance: once
j_gene: TRBJ1-5
d_gene: NA
v_gene: TRBV24-1
len: 14

CDR3nt: TGCGCCAGCAGCCCCCCGGGACAGGGGTGGGAGCAGTACTTC
CDR3aa: CASSPPGQGWEQYF
abundance: NA
j_gene: TRBJ2-7
d_gene: TRBD1
v_gene: TRBV4-1
len: 14

CDR3nt: TGTGCCAGCAGGGGACTAGCGGGGGACTATACGCAGTATTTT
CDR3aa: CASRGLAGDYTQYF
abundance: NA
j_gene: TRBJ2-3
d_gene: TRBD2
v_gene: TRBV6-5
len: 14

CDR3nt: TGTGCCAGCAGTGACGTTTCTGGGACAGTAAACACTGAAGCTTTCTTT
CDR3aa: CASSDVSGTVNTEAFF
abundance: NA
j_gene: TRBJ1-1
d_gene: TRBD1
v_gene: TRBV6-1
len: 16

CDR3nt: TGTGCCAGCTCTCCAAACGGGCCGGAGGGTAACGGCTACACCTTC
CDR3aa: CASSPNGPEGNGYTF
abundance: NA
j_gene: TRBJ1-2
d_gene: NA
v_gene: TRBV9
len: 15